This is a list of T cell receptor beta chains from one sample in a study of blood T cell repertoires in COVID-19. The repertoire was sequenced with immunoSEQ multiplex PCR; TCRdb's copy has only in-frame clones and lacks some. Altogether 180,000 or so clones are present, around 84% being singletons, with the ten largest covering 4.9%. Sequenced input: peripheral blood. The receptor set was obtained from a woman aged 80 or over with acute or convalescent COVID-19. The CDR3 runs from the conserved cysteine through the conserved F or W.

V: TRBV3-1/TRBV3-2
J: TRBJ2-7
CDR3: CASSHTTLQGEQYF

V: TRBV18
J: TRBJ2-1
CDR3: CASSPSVSSYNEQFF

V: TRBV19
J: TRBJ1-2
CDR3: CASSIGGHTTKDGYTF

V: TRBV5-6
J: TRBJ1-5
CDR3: CASSLRGYSNQPQHF

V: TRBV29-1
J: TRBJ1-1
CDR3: CSVSGHTNTEAFF

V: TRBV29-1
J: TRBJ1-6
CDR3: CSVEGTGPLYSPLHF

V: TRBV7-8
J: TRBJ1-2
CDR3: CASSPQGQAYFYGYTF

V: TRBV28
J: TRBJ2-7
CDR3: CASSLWLGRDEQYF

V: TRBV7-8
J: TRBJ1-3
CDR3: CASSRQGATGNTIYF

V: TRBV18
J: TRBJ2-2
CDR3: CASSSTGLGFTGELFF

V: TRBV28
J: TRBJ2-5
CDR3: CASRKQGRETQYF

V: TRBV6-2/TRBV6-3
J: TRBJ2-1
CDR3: CASSSISGMGYNEQFF

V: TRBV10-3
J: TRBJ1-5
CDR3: CAISNAGTGSNQPQHF

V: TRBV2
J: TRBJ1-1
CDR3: CASSAGQGRNTEAFF

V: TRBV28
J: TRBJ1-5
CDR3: CASSSPIRQPQHF

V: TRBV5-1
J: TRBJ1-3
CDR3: CASSVGQGSGNTIYF